This TCR beta chain was identified during a study of T cells in narcolepsy. Study-wide points: No autoreactive T cell clone sequences appeared in some memory CD4+ repertoires.

As for this clone: No antigen is known for it.

The CDR3 totals 18 residues. The trim removed 3 bases at V and 1 base at J, leaving 8 bases unmatched. The germline V gene encodes CDR1 LNHDA and CDR2 SQIVND (reference sequence). The data were produced by immunoSEQ multiplex PCR, yet TCRdb's version contains in-frame clones alone and is incomplete. This sample carries some 23,000 clones, around four fifths of them seen once, and the ten largest clones take about 1.3%. The rearrangement joins TRBV19 to TRBJ2-6, with TRBD1 identical over 8 bases. Sequencing was done on a sample of CD45RA- memory CD4+ T cells from PBMCs. This TCR derives from a human donor with narcolepsy. The CDR3 here is CASSMFRTGTSGANVLTF. The DNA for the CDR3 is TGTGCCAGTAGTATGTTCCGGACAGGGACATCTGGGGCCAACGTCCTGACTTTC.